This T cell receptor beta chain is drawn from a study of beta chain features in type 1 diabetes. Study-wide points: Moderate yet significant TCRB CDR3 shortening was seen in Type 1 diabetes patients in all four CD4+ subsets. It was among patients, rather than healthy donors, that naive, central memory and Treg TCRB repertoires appeared more similar.

Every bit of the isolated RNA underwent reverse transcription, so sequencing read expressed TCRB transcripts. Around 3.57 million reads was the average for naive, central memory and regulatory T cell samples. Only in-frame clones appear in the TCRdb table, and some are missing; sequencing was by immunoSEQ multiplex PCR. The sample consists of around 250,000 clones, 24% of them appearing once. Looked up from germline, CDR1 is MDHEN and CDR2 is SYDVKM. The CDR3 is 15 amino acids. The ends lost 10 bases at V and 4 bases at J; junction bases unmatched: 15. This clone was found a few times. Its antigen is undetermined.

The rearrangement uses TRBV28 and TRBJ2-5, with 7 bases that match TRBD2. The sequencing sample was made of naive CD4+ T cells from blood. This TCR derives from a woman under 40 with type 1 diabetes. The CDR3 here is CAITHRAGVGETQYF. As DNA, the CDR3 is TGTGCCATCACACATCGGGCGGGAGTGGGAGAGACCCAGTACTTC.